This T cell receptor beta chain was identified during a study of CD8+ T cells in alopecia areata. With regard to this clone: No antigen is known for it.

This CDR3 is 15 amino acids long. V shed 5 bases and J 5 bases; nucleotides not matched to a gene: 11. Germline CDR1 is SGHTA and CDR2 is FQGNSA. The study, taken as a whole, reports: Sequencing of scalp samples also captures resident alphabeta T cells of normal skin.

Reverse transcribed after extraction, RNA yielded cDNA as the sequencing template. This table comes from immunoSEQ multiplex PCR, and its TCRdb copy is limited to in-frame clones, with some not included. The sample has fewer than 200,000 clones, just over 65% seen once. The sample was CD8+ T cells sorted from blood, taken at week 0. The chain uses TRBV7-2 and TRBJ2-5; TRBD1 agrees at 7 bases. The sequence derives from a human donor with alopecia areata. The CDR3: CASSMGTALWETQYF. In nucleotides, the CDR3 is TGTGCCAGCAGCATGGGGACAGCGCTATGGGAGACCCAGTACTTC. The full variable domain, its missing parts supplied by reference TRBV7-2 and TRBJ2-5, is GAGVSQSPSNKVTEKGKDVELRCDPISGHTALYWYRQSLGQGLEFLIYFQGNSAPDKSGLPSDRFSAERTGGSVSTLTIQRTQQEDSAVYLCASSMGTALWETQYFGPGTRLLVL.